A single T cell receptor beta chain is shown here with its context. Some clones are missing from TCRdb's copy, which holds only in-frame ones; the method was immunoSEQ multiplex PCR. The profile covers about 260,000 clones, with approximately 86% appearing a single time and approximately 0.7% taken by the ten largest. The sample belongs to a study of blood T cell repertoires in COVID-19. J gave up 3 bases and V 4 bases, and 4 bases lay outside the gene matches. Per the germline V gene, CDR1 is MGHDK and CDR2 is SYGVNS. The CDR3 totals 14 residues. What was sequenced was peripheral blood. The J gene is TRBJ1-2, the V gene TRBV25-1; 8 bases are shared with TRBD1. This receptor was identified in a human donor in a cohort sampled during active COVID-19. The CDR3 reads CASSGQGAYYGYTF. The CDR3 coding sequence is TGTGCCAGCAGTGGGCAGGGGGCTTACTATGGCTACACCTTC.